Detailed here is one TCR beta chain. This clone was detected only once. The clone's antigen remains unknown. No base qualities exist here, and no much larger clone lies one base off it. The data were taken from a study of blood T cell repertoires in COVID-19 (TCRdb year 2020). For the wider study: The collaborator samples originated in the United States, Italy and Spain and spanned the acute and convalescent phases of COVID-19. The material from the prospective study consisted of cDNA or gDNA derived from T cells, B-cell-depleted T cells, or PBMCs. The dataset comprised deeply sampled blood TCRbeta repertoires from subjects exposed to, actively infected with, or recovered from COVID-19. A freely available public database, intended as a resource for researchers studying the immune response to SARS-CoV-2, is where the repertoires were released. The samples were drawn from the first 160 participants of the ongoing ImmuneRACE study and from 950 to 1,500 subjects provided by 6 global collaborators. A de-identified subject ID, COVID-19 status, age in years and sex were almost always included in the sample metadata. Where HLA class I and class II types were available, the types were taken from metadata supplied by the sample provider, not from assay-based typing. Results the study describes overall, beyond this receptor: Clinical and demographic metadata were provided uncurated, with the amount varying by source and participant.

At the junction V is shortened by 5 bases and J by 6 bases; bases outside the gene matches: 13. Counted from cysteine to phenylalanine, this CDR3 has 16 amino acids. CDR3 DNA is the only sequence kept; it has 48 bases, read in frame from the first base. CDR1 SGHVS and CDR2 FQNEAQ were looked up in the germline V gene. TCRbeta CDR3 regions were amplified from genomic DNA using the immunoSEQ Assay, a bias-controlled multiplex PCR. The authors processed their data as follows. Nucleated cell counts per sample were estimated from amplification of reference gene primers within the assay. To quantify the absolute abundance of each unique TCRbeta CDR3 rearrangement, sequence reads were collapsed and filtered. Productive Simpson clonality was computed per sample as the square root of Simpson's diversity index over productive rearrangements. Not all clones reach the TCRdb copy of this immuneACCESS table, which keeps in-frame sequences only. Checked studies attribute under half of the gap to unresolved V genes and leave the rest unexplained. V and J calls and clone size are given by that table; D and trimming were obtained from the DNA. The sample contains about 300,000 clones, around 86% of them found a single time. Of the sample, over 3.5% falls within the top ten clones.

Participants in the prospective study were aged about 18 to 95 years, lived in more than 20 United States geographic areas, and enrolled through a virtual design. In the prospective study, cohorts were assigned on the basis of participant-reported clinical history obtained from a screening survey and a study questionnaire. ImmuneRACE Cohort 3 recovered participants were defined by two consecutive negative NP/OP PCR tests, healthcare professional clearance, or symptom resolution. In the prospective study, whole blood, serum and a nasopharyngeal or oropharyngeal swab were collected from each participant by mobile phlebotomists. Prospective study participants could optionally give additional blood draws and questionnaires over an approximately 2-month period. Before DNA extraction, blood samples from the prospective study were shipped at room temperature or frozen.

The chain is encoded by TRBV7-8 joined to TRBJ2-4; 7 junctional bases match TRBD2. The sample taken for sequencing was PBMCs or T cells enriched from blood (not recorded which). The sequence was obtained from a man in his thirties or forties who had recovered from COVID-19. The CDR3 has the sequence CASSARPGEGGNIQYF. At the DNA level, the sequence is TGTGCCAGCAGCGCACGCCCCGGGGAGGGCGGAAACATTCAGTACTTC.